Below are 30 T cell receptor beta chains sequenced from a single sample in a study of cytomegalovirus exposure and HLA in healthy donors. Primers included in the PCR were 60 Vbeta and 13 Jbeta primers. Profiled with immunoSEQ multiplex PCR; TCRdb holds only in-frame clones, not every one. The data show some 110,000 clones, 70% to 80% seen once. What was sequenced was PBMCs. These TCRs come from a woman between 18 and 29 years old in good health and CMV-seronegative.

This clone was detected a few times. The chain links TRBV28 to TRBJ1-1, with unresolved D. Trimming cost V 3 bases and J 7 bases, with 12 bases left between them. Germline V gene sequence: CDR1 MDHEN, CDR2 SYDVKM. This CDR3 is 13 amino acids long. DNA of the CDR3: TGTGCCAGCAGTTTTCCGGGAGTGGGTGAAGCTTTCTTT. It yields the protein CASSFPGVGEAFF.

V usage is TRBV4-1 and J usage is TRBJ1-5; perhaps TRBD1 as D (5 bases). CDR3 size: 16 residues. V gave up 0 bases and J gave up 0 bases, with 9 bases separating them. Germline V gene sequence: CDR1 MGHRA, CDR2 YSYEKL. As DNA, the CDR3 is TGCGCCAGCAGCCAAGAGTCAGGGCGTAGCAATCAGCCCCAGCATTTT. It yields the protein CASSQESGRSNQPQHF.

This sequence joins TRBV25-1 and TRBJ2-7; TRBD2 is a possible D gene (5 bases). Germline values: CDR1 MGHDK, CDR2 SYGVNS. V lost 3 bases and J 0 bases, leaving 12 bases between the germline ends. CDR3 length: 15 residues. The DNA of the CDR3 is TGTGCCAGCAGTGATTCATGGGGAGCCTCCTACGAGCAGTACTTC. It is translated as CASSDSWGASYEQYF.

The V call is TRBV2, the J call TRBJ1-3, with D uncertain. Germline CDR1 is SNHLY and CDR2 is FYNNEI. V was clipped by 2 bases and J by 7 bases, with 12 bases between them. The CDR3 runs 14 residues. CDR3 sequence: CASSEQTFSNTIYF. The DNA of the CDR3 is TGTGCCAGCAGTGAACAGACATTCTCTAACACCATATATTTT.

This clone was detected a few times. V is TRBV5-1 and J is TRBJ2-2, with 8 bases identical to TRBD2. Trimming cost V 1 base and J 4 bases; bases outside gene matches: 6. This CDR3 has 16 residues. Germline V gives CDR1 SGHRS, CDR2 YFSETQ. The CDR3 nucleotides read TGCGCCAGCAGCTTGACAGCGGGGGAAGGCACCGGGGAGCTGTTTTTT. Translation: CASSLTAGEGTGELFF.

The chain couples TRBV5-4 to TRBJ2-3; 8 nucleotides align to TRBD2. In germline, CDR1 is SGHNT, CDR2 YYREEE (reference sequence). This CDR3 is built from 14 residues. J gave up 2 bases and V 4 bases, and 3 bases lay outside the gene matches. The CDR3 DNA is TGTGCCAGCAGCCGGGGGGGCCTCACAGATACGCAGTATTTT. Its protein product is CASSRGGLTDTQYF.

CDR3: CAWKAGGSYEQYF. The CDR3 nucleotides are TGTGCCTGGAAGGCGGGGGGTTCCTACGAGCAGTACTTC. The J gene is TRBJ2-7, the V gene TRBV30, with 8 bases identical to TRBD2. V was clipped by 4 bases and J by 1 base; unmatched bases: 3. This CDR3 contains 13 residues. In germline, CDR1 is GTSNPN, CDR2 SVGIG (reference sequence).

This clone was observed a handful of times. The J gene is TRBJ2-3, the V gene TRBV14; TRBD2 agrees at 8 bases. Germline CDR1 and CDR2: SGHDN and FVKESK. The V segment lost 1 base and the J segment 4 bases; nucleotides outside the gene matches: 16. CDR3 length equals 19 residues. CDR3 region: CASSQGFRYRGGTADTQYF. As DNA, the CDR3 is TGTGCCAGCAGCCAAGGGTTCAGATACCGGGGGGGCACGGCAGATACGCAGTATTTT.

This chain connects TRBV5-6 to TRBJ2-7, with D possibly TRBD1 on 6 matching bases. Trimming pared 0 bases from V and 6 bases from J, leaving 10 bases between. This CDR3 spans 13 amino acids. In germline, CDR1 is SGHDT, CDR2 YYEEEE. The CDR3 spells CASSLVGGREQYF. DNA for the CDR3: TGTGCCAGCAGCTTGGTTGGGGGCCGCGAGCAGTACTTC.

This chain joins TRBV7-9 and TRBJ2-1; a weak D match, TRBD2 (6 bases). Germline values: CDR1 SEHNR, CDR2 FQNEAQ (reference sequence). This CDR3 spans 15 amino acids. The ends were cut back, 5 bases at V and 0 bases at J, with 11 bases in the middle. The CDR3 is CASSRDFSSYNEQFF. CDR3 bases: TGTGCCAGCAGCAGGGACTTCAGCTCCTACAATGAGCAGTTCTTC.

This chain joins TRBV30 and TRBJ1-1; D is perhaps TRBD1 (6 bases). CDR1 GTSNPN and CDR2 SVGIG come from the germline V gene (reference sequence). Trimming left V 0 bases short and J 4 bases short, with 15 bases between. The CDR3 runs 15 residues. CDR3 sequence: CAWSVGQTLGTEAFF. The CDR3 DNA reads as TGTGCCTGGAGTGTCGGACAGACACTTGGCACTGAAGCTTTCTTT.

This clone was counted only a few times. The chain uses TRBV6-1 and TRBJ2-5; TRBD2 matches at 7 bases. Germline V gene lookup returns CDR1 MNHNS and CDR2 SASEGT. The V gene end was trimmed by 5 bases and the J gene end by 5 bases; junction bases not matched to a gene: 8. There are 14 residues in the CDR3. The CDR3 sequence: CASSRERGGETQYF. Here the CDR3 DNA reads TGTGCCAGCAGTAGGGAGCGGGGCGGGGAGACCCAGTACTTC.

This clone was seen a few times. The gene calls are TRBV16 and TRBJ1-2; possible D gene TRBD1, 6 bases. V lost 0 bases, J lost 0 bases, and 14 bases lay in between. The length of the CDR3 is 17 residues. Germline CDR1 KGHSY, CDR2 FQNENV. The CDR3 is CASSQSLQGLSNYGYTF. The CDR3 nucleotides are TGTGCCAGCAGCCAATCATTACAGGGTCTGTCTAACTATGGCTACACCTTC.

This clone was seen just once. This chain uses TRBV6-5 with TRBJ1-2, with D unresolved. Germline V CDR1 and CDR2: MNHEY, SVGAGI. CDR3 length equals 14 residues. Trimming removed 6 bases at V and 4 bases at J, with 15 bases between. CDR3 amino acids: CASSRQAHLYGYTF. CDR3 nucleotide sequence: TGTGCCAGCAGCCGGCAGGCCCATCTCTATGGCTACACCTTC.

In its sample, this clone was seen a few times. The CDR3 coding sequence is TGCAGCTCCAGACAGGGATACGAGCAGTACTTC. This encodes CSSRQGYEQYF. This sequence joins TRBV29-1 and TRBJ2-7; 7 nucleotides agree with TRBD1. V was pared by 8 bases and J by 4 bases, with 5 bases of the junction left unmatched. The CDR3 is made up of 11 amino acids. The germline V gene encodes CDR1 SQVTM and CDR2 ANQGSEA.

The J gene is TRBJ2-7, the V gene TRBV28; weak D call: TRBD2 (6 bases). The CDR3 covers 14 residues. Trimming left V 4 bases short and J 4 bases short, with 14 bases between. Germline assignment: CDR1 MDHEN and CDR2 SYDVKM. CDR3 residues: CASSSYGTPYEQYF. The CDR3 coding sequence is TGTGCCAGCAGTTCCTACGGGACTCCGTACGAGCAGTACTTC.

In this sample, this clone turned up once. This chain links TRBV12-2 with TRBJ1-5. TRBV12-2 is a listed pseudogene. The CDR3 is 17 amino acids. In DNA form, the CDR3 reads TGTGCAAGTCGCTTAGCCGTTATAGGGAGGGGGAATCAGCCCCAGCATTTT. Translating it yields CASRLAVIGRGNQPQHF.

This clone was found once. V gene TRBV28 combines with J gene TRBJ1-5; TRBD1 is a possible D gene (6 bases). The CDR3 spans 14 residues. V lost 5 bases to trimming and J lost 5 bases, with 13 bases between them. The germline V gene has CDR1 MDHEN and CDR2 SYDVKM. The CDR3 protein is CASSIQGRDQPQHF. The CDR3 DNA follows: TGTGCCAGCAGTATACAGGGTCGGGATCAGCCCCAGCATTTT. Complete variable domain (other parts from reference TRBV28 and TRBJ1-5): DVKVTQSSRYLVKRTGEKVFLECVQDMDHENMFWYRQDPGLGLRLIYFSYDVKMKEKGDIPEGYSVSREKKERFSLILESASTNQTSMYLCASSIQGRDQPQHFGDGTRLSIL.

This chain's CDR3 is CASSRVRGEAFF. The DNA for the CDR3 is TGTGCCAGCAGCCGCGTCCGGGGTGAAGCTTTCTTT. This chain links TRBV28 with TRBJ1-1; no definite D call. The CDR3 consists of 12 residues. Germline lookup yields CDR1 MDHEN and CDR2 SYDVKM. V gave up 6 bases and J gave up 7 bases, with 12 bases separating them.

J is TRBJ2-1 and V is TRBV10-3; weak D call: TRBD1 (7 bases). This CDR3 spans 16 amino acids. Trimming left V 0 bases short and J 3 bases short, with 12 bases between. From germline, CDR1 is ENHRY and CDR2 SYGVKD. Here the CDR3 DNA reads TGTGCCATCAGTGAGTCGACAGGGAGGCTCTACAATGAGCAGTTCTTC. Translation gives CAISESTGRLYNEQFF.

The V and J genes are TRBV2 and TRBJ2-7; 10 nucleotides match TRBD2. V shed 5 bases and J 5 bases; nucleotides not matched to a gene: 12. Germline loops: CDR1 SNHLY, CDR2 FYNNEI. The CDR3 loop spans 16 amino acids. The CDR3 DNA sequence: TGTGCCAGCAGTCAGAGTCCCGGGACTAGCGACGACGAGCAGTACTTC. Residues: CASSQSPGTSDDEQYF.

A single count supports this clone. DNA for the CDR3: TGTGCCAGCAGCTTACGCAGGGGGACTGAAGCTTTCTTT. As protein: CASSLRRGTEAFF. The chain links TRBV7-9 to TRBJ1-1, with 7 bases fitting TRBD1. V dropped 2 bases and J dropped 5; count of bases not matched to a gene: 2. Germline V gene data show CDR1 as SEHNR and CDR2 as FQNEAQ (reference sequence). This CDR3 contains 13 residues.

This rearrangement joins TRBV7-6 to TRBJ1-2; 7 bases map to TRBD1. The germline V gene encodes CDR1 SGHVS and CDR2 FNYEAQ. The CDR3 consists of 14 residues. V was clipped by 3 bases and J by 3 bases; unmatched bases: 4. CDR3 loop: CASSFYTGDYGYTF. The CDR3 DNA is TGTGCCAGCAGCTTCTACACAGGGGACTATGGCTACACCTTC.

The genes are TRBV5-6 and TRBJ2-3; no clear D. The CDR3 is 14 amino acids. CDR1 is SGHDT and CDR2 is YYEEEE in the germline V gene. V lost 0 bases and J 0 bases, leaving 5 bases between the germline ends. The CDR3 nucleotides read TGTGCCAGCAGCTTGGCCCTAAGCACAGATACGCAGTATTTT. It encodes CASSLALSTDTQYF. Based on the CDR3 plus reference TRBV5-6 and TRBJ2-3, the full variable domain is DAGVTQSPTHLIKTRGQQVTLRCSPKSGHDTVSWYQQALGQGPQFIFQYYEEEERQRGNFPDRFSGHQFPNYSSELNVNALLLGDSALYLCASSLALSTDTQYFGPGTRLTVL.

The chain recombines TRBV11-2 with TRBJ2-2; 9 bases match TRBD2. This CDR3 region has 15 residues. CDR1 SGHAT and CDR2 FQNNGV come from the germline V gene. The ends lost 1 base at V and 6 bases at J; junction bases unmatched: 3. The CDR3 coding sequence is TGTGCCAGCAGCTTAGTTAGCGGGGGAGCCGGGGAGCTGTTTTTT. Its translation: CASSLVSGGAGELFF.

This sequence joins TRBV7-8 and TRBJ1-1, with TRBD1 matching over 7 bases. Looked up from germline, CDR1 is SGHVS and CDR2 is FQNEAQ. The CDR3 contains 15 residues. The J segment lost 2 bases and the V segment lost 5 bases, leaving 8 bases of the junction unmatched. The CDR3 DNA sequence: TGTGCCAGCAGCCCCCCCGGGACAGCCAACACTGAAGCTTTCTTT. The encoded protein is CASSPPGTANTEAFF.

The chain employs TRBV29-1 and TRBJ1-1; TRBD1 aligns across 9 bases. With V trimmed by 5 bases and J by 4 bases, 5 bases remained unmatched. This CDR3 spans 13 amino acids. Looked up from germline, CDR1 is SQVTM and CDR2 is ANQGSEA. The DNA of the CDR3 is TGCAGCGTTAAGGACAGGGGAGGCACTGAAGCTTTCTTT. This gives the protein CSVKDRGGTEAFF.

The chain couples TRBV19 to TRBJ1-1; the D is unclear. The CDR3 runs to 14 residues. The V gene's germline CDR1 is LNHDA and CDR2 SQIVND (reference sequence). The V gene lost 9 bases and the J gene lost 1 base, with 15 bases spanning the gap. The CDR3 protein is CASSGGPANTEAFF. The CDR3, as DNA: TGTGCCAGCAGCGGTGGGCCTGCGAACACTGAAGCTTTCTTT.

The CDR3 DNA reads as TGTGCCAGCGCAGCGACAGTCGCCTATGGCTACACCTTC. It encodes CASAATVAYGYTF. The chain has TRBV19 and TRBJ1-2; a possible D gene is TRBD1 (5 bases). There are 13 residues in the CDR3. Trimming left V 9 bases short and J 4 bases short, with 15 bases between. Germline V gene sequence: CDR1 LNHDA, CDR2 SQIVND (reference sequence).

The rearrangement links TRBV6-5 to TRBJ1-2, with 9 nucleotides matching TRBD1. Trimming cost V 10 bases and J 0 bases; bases outside gene matches: 3. Germline CDR1 and CDR2: MNHEY and SVGAGI. The CDR3 totals 13 residues. The CDR3 DNA is TGTGCCACTCGACAGGGGGCTAACTATGGCTACACCTTC. Translated, it gives CATRQGANYGYTF.